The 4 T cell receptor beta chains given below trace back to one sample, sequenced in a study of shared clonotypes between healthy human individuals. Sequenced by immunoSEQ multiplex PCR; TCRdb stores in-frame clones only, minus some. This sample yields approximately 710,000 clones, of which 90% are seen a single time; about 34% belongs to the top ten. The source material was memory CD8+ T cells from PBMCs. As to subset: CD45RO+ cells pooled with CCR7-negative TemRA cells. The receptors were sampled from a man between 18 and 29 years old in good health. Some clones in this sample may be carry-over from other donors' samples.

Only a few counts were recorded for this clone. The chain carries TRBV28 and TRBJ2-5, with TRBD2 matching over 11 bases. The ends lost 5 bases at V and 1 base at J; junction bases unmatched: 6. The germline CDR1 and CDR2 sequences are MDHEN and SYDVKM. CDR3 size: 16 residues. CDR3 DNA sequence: TGTGCCAGCAGTCCCTTACTAGCGGGGGTCCAAGAGACCCAGTACTTC. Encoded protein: CASSPLLAGVQETQYF.

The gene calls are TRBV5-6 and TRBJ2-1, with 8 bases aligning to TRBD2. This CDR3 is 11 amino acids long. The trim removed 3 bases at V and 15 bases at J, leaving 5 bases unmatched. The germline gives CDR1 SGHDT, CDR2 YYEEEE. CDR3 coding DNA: TGTGCCAGCAGCTCACCGGGAGGGCCGTTCTTC. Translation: CASSSPGGPFF.

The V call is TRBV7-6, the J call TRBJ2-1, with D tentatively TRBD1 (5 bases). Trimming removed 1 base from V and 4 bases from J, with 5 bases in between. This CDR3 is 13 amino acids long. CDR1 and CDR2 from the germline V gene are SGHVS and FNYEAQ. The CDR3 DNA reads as TGTGCCAGCAGCTTAGGACAGTACAATGAGCAGTTCTTC. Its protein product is CASSLGQYNEQFF.

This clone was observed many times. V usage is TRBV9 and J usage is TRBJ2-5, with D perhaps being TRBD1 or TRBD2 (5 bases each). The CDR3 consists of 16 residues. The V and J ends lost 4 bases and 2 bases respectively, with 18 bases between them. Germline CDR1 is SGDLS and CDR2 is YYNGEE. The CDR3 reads CASSPPQGPQQETQYF. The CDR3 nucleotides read TGTGCCAGCAGCCCCCCCCAGGGACCCCAGCAAGAGACCCAGTACTTC.